This TCR beta chain stems from a study of early T cells in non-severe SARS-CoV-2 infection. Study-level findings and limits: The VDJdb matching leaned toward anti-spike CD8 responses and overlooked private and CD4 specificities.

Each CDR3 protein is one row after TCRdb ran MiXCR on the 5' RACE reads. The sample holds more than 65,000 distinct CDR3 sequences, around 15% seen once. Trimming took 5 bases from V and 8 from J, leaving 13 bases between them. The CDR3 has 13 amino acids. Germline V gene data show CDR1 as MNHEY and CDR2 as SVGEGT. Remarks on this clonotype: Its target is unknown.

The source material was whole blood. The TCR was taken from an adult who was a healthcare worker with PCR-confirmed SARS-CoV-2 infection or an uninfected control (not recorded which). V usage is TRBV6-2 or TRBV6-3 and J usage is TRBJ2-1, with unresolved D. The CDR3 reads CASSRTETDEQFF. CDR3 nucleotides: TGTGCCAGCAGTCGGACCGAGACGGATGAGCAGTTCTTC.